This TCR beta chain stems from a study of human T cells and chemical hapten exposure. The study, taken as a whole, reports: Expanded TCR sets contained significantly more large CDR3 similarity clusters than controls.

Trimming removed 0 bases at V and 9 bases at J, with 10 bases between. Germline V gene lookup returns CDR1 SGHRS and CDR2 YFSETQ. The CDR3 has 14 amino acids. Time point here: patch test 3, about 24 weeks after DPC sensitization. Treatment here: therapeutic diphenylcyclopropenone sensitization with weekly scalp DPC. The study used a library that attached unique molecular identifiers to individual cDNA molecules. TCRdb reprocessed the RACE reads with MiXCR, giving one entry per CDR3 protein. The profile shows roughly 100,000 distinct CDR3 sequences, roughly a third of them singletons. This clonotype showed up just a few times. Its target is not known.

The sequencing here drew on whole blood, taken in connection with sensitization to the hapten diphenylcyclopropenone (DPC). The receptor was isolated from a man in his forties with alopecia areata. Some clones in this sample may be carry-over from other donors' samples. J is TRBJ2-6 and V is TRBV5-1, with D possibly being TRBD1 or TRBD2 (5 bases each). The CDR3 nucleotides are TGCGCCAGCAGCTTGGCGGGGACGGGCAACGTCCTGACTTTC. Its translation is CASSLAGTGNVLTF.